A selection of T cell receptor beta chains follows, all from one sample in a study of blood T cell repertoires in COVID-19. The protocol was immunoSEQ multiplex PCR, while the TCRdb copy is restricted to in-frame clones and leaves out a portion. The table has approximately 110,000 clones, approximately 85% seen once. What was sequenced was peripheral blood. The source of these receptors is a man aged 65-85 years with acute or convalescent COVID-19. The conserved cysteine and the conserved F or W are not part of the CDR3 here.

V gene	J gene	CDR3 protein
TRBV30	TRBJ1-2	AWSAKDSYGYT
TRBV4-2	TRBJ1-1	ASSPHTGDTEAF
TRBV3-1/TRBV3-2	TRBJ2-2	ASSQGRGALRELF
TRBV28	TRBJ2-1	ASSLRDWTGKHNEQF
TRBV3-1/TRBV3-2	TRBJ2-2	ASSPTGPGELF
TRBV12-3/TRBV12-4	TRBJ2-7	ASSRQSYEQY
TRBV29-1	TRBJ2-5	SVEGTSGSKETQY
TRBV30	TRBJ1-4	AWTRTGYEKLF
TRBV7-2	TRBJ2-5	ASSLAGSGRGDAQY
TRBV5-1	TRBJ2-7	ASSLELSYEQY
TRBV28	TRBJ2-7	ASSLGQGGTYEQY
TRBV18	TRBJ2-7	ASSLDRGLNEQY
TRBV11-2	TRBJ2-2	ASTRAGSDTGELF
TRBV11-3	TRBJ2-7	ASSLNRDYEQY
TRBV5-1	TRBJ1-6	ASSPDRGSWALH
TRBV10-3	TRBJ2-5	AIRTGGEETQY
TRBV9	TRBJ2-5	ASSGEMETQY